This is a list of T cell receptor beta chains from one sample in a study of shared clonotypes between healthy human individuals. The protocol was immunoSEQ multiplex PCR, while the TCRdb copy is restricted to in-frame clones and leaves out a portion. The profile shows more than 1,200,000 clones, about 98.5% of them singletons. Sequencing input: naive CD4+ T cells sorted from blood. These receptors were collected from a man aged 25 to 40 in good health. CDR3s include the opening cysteine and the closing phenylalanine or tryptophan. D genes are given only for firm matches. Clone size, where shown, is once, few, many, or a class for clones that have expanded.

j_gene: TRBJ2-5; v_gene: TRBV4-3; d_gene: -; abundance: -; CDR3nt: TGCGCCAGCAGCCAAGAGTTCGGTCGGAAGCTCGGAGAGACCCAGTACTTC; CDR3aa: CASSQEFGRKLGETQYF
j_gene: TRBJ2-1; v_gene: TRBV27; d_gene: TRBD1; abundance: -; CDR3nt: TGTGCCAGCAGTTTATCAGGGACAGGGATTGACTACAATGAGCAGTTCTTC; CDR3aa: CASSLSGTGIDYNEQFF
j_gene: TRBJ2-5; v_gene: TRBV5-1; d_gene: -; abundance: -; CDR3nt: TGCGCCAGCAGCAGGGACGGTCAAGAGACCCAGTACTTC; CDR3aa: CASSRDGQETQYF
j_gene: TRBJ2-5; v_gene: TRBV10-3; d_gene: -; abundance: once; CDR3nt: TGTGCCATCAGTGAGGGTGGTCAGCGTCGGGAGACCCAGTACTTC; CDR3aa: CAISEGGQRRETQYF
j_gene: TRBJ1-1; v_gene: TRBV2; d_gene: -; abundance: -; CDR3nt: TGTGCCAGACGAGATGGAACTGAAGCTTTCTTT; CDR3aa: CARRDGTEAFF
j_gene: TRBJ2-5; v_gene: TRBV5-1; d_gene: TRBD2; abundance: -; CDR3nt: TGCGCCAGCAGCTTGAGGGAGGGAGAGACCCAGTACTTC; CDR3aa: CASSLREGETQYF
j_gene: TRBJ2-7; v_gene: TRBV28; d_gene: -; abundance: -; CDR3nt: TGTGCCAGCAGTCCCCCCAAAGCAGTTCGCGAGCAGTACTTC; CDR3aa: CASSPPKAVREQYF
j_gene: TRBJ1-2; v_gene: TRBV27; d_gene: TRBD1; abundance: few; CDR3nt: TGTGCCAGCAGAGCTCGACAGGGGGGCGGCTACACCTTC; CDR3aa: CASRARQGGGYTF
j_gene: TRBJ2-5; v_gene: TRBV23-1; d_gene: TRBD1; abundance: -; CDR3nt: TGCGCCAGCACCGGGACAGAAAAAGAGACCCAGTACTTC; CDR3aa: CASTGTEKETQYF
j_gene: TRBJ2-1; v_gene: TRBV25-1; d_gene: TRBD1; abundance: once; CDR3nt: TGTGCCAGCAGTGACCCCGGGACAGCTTTCAATGAGCAGTTCTTC; CDR3aa: CASSDPGTAFNEQFF
j_gene: TRBJ1-5; v_gene: TRBV2; d_gene: TRBD1; abundance: -; CDR3nt: TGTGCCAGCCTCCCCTCGTCAGGGGGCTCTCAGCCCCAGCATTTT; CDR3aa: CASLPSSGGSQPQHF
j_gene: TRBJ2-2; v_gene: TRBV10-1; d_gene: TRBD1; abundance: -; CDR3nt: TGCGCCAGCAGTGAGTCGTGGACAGGTGGCACCGGGGAGCTGTTTTTT; CDR3aa: CASSESWTGGTGELFF
j_gene: TRBJ2-5; v_gene: TRBV6-5; d_gene: TRBD2; abundance: -; CDR3nt: TGTGCCAGCAGTTATTCGGTGGTTGGGGGAGGGGAGACCCAGTACTTC; CDR3aa: CASSYSVVGGGETQYF
j_gene: TRBJ1-1; v_gene: TRBV7-8; d_gene: -; abundance: -; CDR3nt: TGTGCCAGCAGCTTAGGCCCTATGGAAGCTTTCTTT; CDR3aa: CASSLGPMEAFF
j_gene: TRBJ1-5; v_gene: TRBV18; d_gene: -; abundance: -; CDR3nt: TGTGCCAGCTCACCGGTTGCCTTTAGTAGGTACAATCAGCCCCAGCATTTT; CDR3aa: CASSPVAFSRYNQPQHF
j_gene: TRBJ2-1; v_gene: TRBV30; d_gene: TRBD2; abundance: -; CDR3nt: TGTGCCTGGCCTGATGGGACTAGCGGGAGTATGTTCTTC; CDR3aa: CAWPDGTSGSMFF
j_gene: TRBJ2-1; v_gene: TRBV12-1; d_gene: -; abundance: -; CDR3nt: TGTGCCAGCAGACATAGCGGGAGAAGAGCCTTAGGCTCCTACAATGAGCAGTTCTTC; CDR3aa: CASRHSGRRALGSYNEQFF
j_gene: TRBJ2-7; v_gene: TRBV7-3; d_gene: -; abundance: -; CDR3nt: TGTGCCAGCAGCTTAACAGGACCGATCTCCTACGAGCAGTACTTC; CDR3aa: CASSLTGPISYEQYF
j_gene: TRBJ1-2; v_gene: TRBV7-9; d_gene: -; abundance: -; CDR3nt: TGTGCCAGCAGCTTAATCGGGGCGCTAACCTATGGCTACACCTTC; CDR3aa: CASSLIGALTYGYTF
j_gene: TRBJ2-7; v_gene: TRBV19; d_gene: TRBD2; abundance: -; CDR3nt: TGTGCCAGTAGTATTTCTGGGGACTATGGGACCTACGAGCAGTACTTC; CDR3aa: CASSISGDYGTYEQYF
j_gene: TRBJ2-3; v_gene: TRBV5-6; d_gene: TRBD2; abundance: -; CDR3nt: TGTGCCAGCAGCTACCTCAGGCTAGCGGCGACAGATACGCAGTATTTT; CDR3aa: CASSYLRLAATDTQYF
j_gene: TRBJ2-3; v_gene: TRBV30; d_gene: -; abundance: -; CDR3nt: TGTGCCTGGAATGCTGGACCAGATACGCAGTATTTT; CDR3aa: CAWNAGPDTQYF
j_gene: TRBJ2-7; v_gene: TRBV5-4; d_gene: TRBD1; abundance: -; CDR3nt: TGTGCCAGCAGCTCTAGACAGGGCTACGAGCAGTACTTC; CDR3aa: CASSSRQGYEQYF
j_gene: TRBJ2-1; v_gene: TRBV11-3; d_gene: -; abundance: -; CDR3nt: TGTGCCAGCAGCTTATCCCCGGGGTACCCCTACAATGAGCAGTTCTTC; CDR3aa: CASSLSPGYPYNEQFF
j_gene: TRBJ2-7; v_gene: TRBV28; d_gene: TRBD1; abundance: once; CDR3nt: TGTGCCAGCCATGACAGGGTGCACGAGCAGTACTTC; CDR3aa: CASHDRVHEQYF
j_gene: TRBJ2-3; v_gene: TRBV13; d_gene: -; abundance: -; CDR3nt: TGTGCCGCCCGGGGTCGGACTAGCACAGATACGCAGTATTTT; CDR3aa: CAARGRTSTDTQYF
j_gene: TRBJ2-2; v_gene: TRBV6-1; d_gene: -; abundance: once; CDR3nt: TGTGCCAGCAGTATGTGGGGCAACACCGGGGAGCTGTTTTTT; CDR3aa: CASSMWGNTGELFF
j_gene: TRBJ1-5; v_gene: TRBV5-5; d_gene: -; abundance: -; CDR3nt: TGTGCCAGCAGCTTGGTCCGCAATCAGCCCCAGCATTTT; CDR3aa: CASSLVRNQPQHF
j_gene: TRBJ1-3; v_gene: TRBV11-2; d_gene: TRBD1; abundance: -; CDR3nt: TGTGCCAGCAGTACAGGGGAAACTGGAAACACCATATATTTT; CDR3aa: CASSTGETGNTIYF
j_gene: TRBJ2-1; v_gene: TRBV5-1; d_gene: TRBD1; abundance: -; CDR3nt: TGCGCCAGCAGCCCCGGGACAGAGTACAATGAGCAGTTCTTC; CDR3aa: CASSPGTEYNEQFF
j_gene: TRBJ2-5; v_gene: TRBV5-1; d_gene: TRBD2; abundance: -; CDR3nt: TGCGCCAGCAGTACGGGACTAGCCGAGACCCAGTACTTC; CDR3aa: CASSTGLAETQYF
j_gene: TRBJ1-1; v_gene: TRBV18; d_gene: TRBD1; abundance: -; CDR3nt: TGTGCCAGCTCACCATTGGTGGGGACAGGGGTTTGGGACACTGAAGCTTTCTTT; CDR3aa: CASSPLVGTGVWDTEAFF
j_gene: TRBJ1-1; v_gene: TRBV10-3; d_gene: TRBD1; abundance: -; CDR3nt: TGTGCCATCATGGGGACAGGCGGCGCTGAAGCTTTCTTT; CDR3aa: CAIMGTGGAEAFF
j_gene: TRBJ2-7; v_gene: TRBV5-6; d_gene: TRBD2; abundance: once; CDR3nt: TGTGCCAGCAGCTTTTCCTCTAGCGGGCCGACCTACGAGCAGTACTTC; CDR3aa: CASSFSSSGPTYEQYF
j_gene: TRBJ2-3; v_gene: TRBV6-5; d_gene: -; abundance: -; CDR3nt: TGTGCCAGCATTCAAGGGCGGGGCTGGCAGTGGTATTTT; CDR3aa: CASIQGRGWQWYF
j_gene: TRBJ2-3; v_gene: TRBV19; d_gene: TRBD1; abundance: -; CDR3nt: TGTGCCAGTAGTTGGACAGGGGGCGAGTGGTCCGCAGATACGCAGTATTTT; CDR3aa: CASSWTGGEWSADTQYF
j_gene: TRBJ2-2; v_gene: TRBV5-6; d_gene: -; abundance: -; CDR3nt: TGTGCCAGCAGCTTGGGACGGTACACCGGGGAGCTGTTTTTT; CDR3aa: CASSLGRYTGELFF
j_gene: TRBJ2-1; v_gene: TRBV5-1; d_gene: -; abundance: -; CDR3nt: TGCGCCAGCAGCTTGGCCTTCCCAAGCGGTCCGAATGAGCAGTTCTTC; CDR3aa: CASSLAFPSGPNEQFF
j_gene: TRBJ1-2; v_gene: TRBV30; d_gene: TRBD1; abundance: once; CDR3nt: TGTGCCTGGAGTGCCCCAGGAGGGGGCGCGATAGGGTATGGCTACACCTTC; CDR3aa: CAWSAPGGGAIGYGYTF
j_gene: TRBJ1-1; v_gene: TRBV28; d_gene: -; abundance: -; CDR3nt: TGTGCCAGCAGGGCTGTAGGCACTGAAGCTTTCTTT; CDR3aa: CASRAVGTEAFF
j_gene: TRBJ2-1; v_gene: TRBV5-5; d_gene: -; abundance: -; CDR3nt: TGTGCCAGCAGCTTCTGGGCCCAAACGGGCAATGAGCAGTTCTTC; CDR3aa: CASSFWAQTGNEQFF
j_gene: TRBJ1-3; v_gene: TRBV5-4; d_gene: -; abundance: -; CDR3nt: TGTGCCAGCAGCCCCGGACAGAAGAGCTCTGGAAACACCATATATTTT; CDR3aa: CASSPGQKSSGNTIYF
j_gene: TRBJ1-3; v_gene: TRBV30; d_gene: TRBD1; abundance: -; CDR3nt: TGTGCCTGGATCCTCGACAGGGGCTACACCATATATTTT; CDR3aa: CAWILDRGYTIYF